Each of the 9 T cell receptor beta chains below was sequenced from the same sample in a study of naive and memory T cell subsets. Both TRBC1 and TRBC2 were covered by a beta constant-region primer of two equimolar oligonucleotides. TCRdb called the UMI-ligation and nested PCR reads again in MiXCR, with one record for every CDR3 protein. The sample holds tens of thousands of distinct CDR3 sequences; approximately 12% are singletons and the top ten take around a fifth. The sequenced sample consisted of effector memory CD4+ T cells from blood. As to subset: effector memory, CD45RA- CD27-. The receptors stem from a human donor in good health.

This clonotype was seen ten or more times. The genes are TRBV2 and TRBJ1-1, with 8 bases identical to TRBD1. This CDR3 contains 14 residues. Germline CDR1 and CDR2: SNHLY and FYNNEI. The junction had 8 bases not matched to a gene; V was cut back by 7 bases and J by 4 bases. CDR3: CASKRTGSSTEAFF. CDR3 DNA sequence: TGTGCCAGCAAGAGGACAGGGTCGAGCACTGAAGCTTTCTTT. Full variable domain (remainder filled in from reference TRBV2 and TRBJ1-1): EPEVTQTPSHQVTQMGQEVILRCVPISNHLYFYWYRQILGQKVEFLVSFYNNEISEKSEIFDDQFSVERPDGSNFTLKIRSTKLEDSAMYFCASKRTGSSTEAFFGQGTRLTVV.

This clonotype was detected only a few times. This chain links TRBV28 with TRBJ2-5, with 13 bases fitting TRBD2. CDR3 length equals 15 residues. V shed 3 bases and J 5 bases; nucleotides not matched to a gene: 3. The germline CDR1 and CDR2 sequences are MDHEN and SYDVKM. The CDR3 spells CASSLSLAGGETQYF. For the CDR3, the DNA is TGTGCCAGCAGTTTGTCACTAGCGGGGGGGGAGACCCAGTACTTC.

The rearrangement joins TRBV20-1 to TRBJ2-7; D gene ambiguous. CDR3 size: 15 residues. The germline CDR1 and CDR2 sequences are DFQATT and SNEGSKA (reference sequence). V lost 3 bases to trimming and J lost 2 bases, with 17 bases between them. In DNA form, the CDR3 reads TGCAGTGCTAGCGGATTGGGGAAAGGTACCTACGAGCAGTACTTC. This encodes CSASGLGKGTYEQYF.

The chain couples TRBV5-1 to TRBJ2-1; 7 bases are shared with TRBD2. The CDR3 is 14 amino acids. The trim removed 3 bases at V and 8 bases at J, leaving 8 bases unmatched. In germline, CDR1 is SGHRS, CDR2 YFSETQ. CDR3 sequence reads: CASSSGRESDEQFF. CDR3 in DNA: TGCGCCAGCAGCTCGGGGCGGGAGTCAGATGAGCAGTTCTTC.

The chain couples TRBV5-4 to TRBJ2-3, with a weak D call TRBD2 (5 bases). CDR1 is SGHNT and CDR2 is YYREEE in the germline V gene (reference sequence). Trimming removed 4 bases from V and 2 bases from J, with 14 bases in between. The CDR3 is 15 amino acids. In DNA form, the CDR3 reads TGTGCCAGCAGCACCGGACTGGGTTCCACAGATACGCAGTATTTT. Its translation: CASSTGLGSTDTQYF.

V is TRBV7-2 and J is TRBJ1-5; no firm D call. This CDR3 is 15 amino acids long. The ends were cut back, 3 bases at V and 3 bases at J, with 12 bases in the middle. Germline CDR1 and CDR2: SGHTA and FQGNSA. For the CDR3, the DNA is TGTGCCAGCAGCTTCTACCGGGGTTCCAATCAGCCCCAGCATTTT. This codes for CASSFYRGSNQPQHF.

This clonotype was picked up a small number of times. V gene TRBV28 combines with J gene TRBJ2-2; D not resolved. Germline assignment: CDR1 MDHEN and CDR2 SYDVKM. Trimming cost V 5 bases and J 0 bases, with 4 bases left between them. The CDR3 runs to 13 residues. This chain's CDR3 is CASSGANTGELFF. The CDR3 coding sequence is TGTGCCAGCAGTGGGGCGAACACCGGGGAGCTGTTTTTT. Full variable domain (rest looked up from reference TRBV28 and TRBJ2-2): DVKVTQSSRYLVKRTGEKVFLECVQDMDHENMFWYRQDPGLGLRLIYFSYDVKMKEKGDIPEGYSVSREKKERFSLILESASTNQTSMYLCASSGANTGELFFGEGSRLTVL.

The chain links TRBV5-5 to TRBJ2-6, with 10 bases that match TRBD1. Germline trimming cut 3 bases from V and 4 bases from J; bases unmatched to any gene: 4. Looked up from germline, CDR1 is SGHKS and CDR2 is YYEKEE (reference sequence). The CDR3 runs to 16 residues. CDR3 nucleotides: TGTGCCAGCAGCTGGGACAGGGGAGCCGGGGCCAACGTCCTGACTTTC. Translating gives CASSWDRGAGANVLTF.

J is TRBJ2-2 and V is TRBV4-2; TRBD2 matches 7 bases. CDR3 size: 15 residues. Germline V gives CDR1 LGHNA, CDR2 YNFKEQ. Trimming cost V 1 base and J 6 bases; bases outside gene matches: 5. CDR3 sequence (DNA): TGTGCCAGCAGCCAAGCTACTAGCGTAGCCGGGGAGCTGTTTTTT. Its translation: CASSQATSVAGELFF.